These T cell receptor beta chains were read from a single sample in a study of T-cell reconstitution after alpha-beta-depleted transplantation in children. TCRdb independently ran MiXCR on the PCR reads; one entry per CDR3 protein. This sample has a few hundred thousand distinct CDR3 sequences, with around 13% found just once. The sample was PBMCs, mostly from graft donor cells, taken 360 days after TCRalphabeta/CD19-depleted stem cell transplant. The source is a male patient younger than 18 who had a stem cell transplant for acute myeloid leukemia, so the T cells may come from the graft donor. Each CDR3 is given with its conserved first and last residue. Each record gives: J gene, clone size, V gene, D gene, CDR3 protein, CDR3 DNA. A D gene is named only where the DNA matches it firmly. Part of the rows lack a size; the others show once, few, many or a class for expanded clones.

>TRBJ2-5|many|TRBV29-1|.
CSVLTEQETQYF
TGCAGCGTTCTGACAGAACAAGAGACCCAGTACTTC
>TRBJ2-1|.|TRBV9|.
CASSPWDFSSYNEQFF
TGTGCCAGCAGCCCGTGGGATTTCAGCTCCTACAATGAGCAGTTCTTC
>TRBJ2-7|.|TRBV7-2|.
CASSLAHGQNRYEQYF
TGTGCCAGCAGCTTAGCGCATGGGCAGAACCGTTACGAGCAGTACTTC
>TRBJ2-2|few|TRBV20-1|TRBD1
CSASLPGQGNTGELFF
TGCAGTGCTAGCCTACCGGGACAGGGGAACACCGGGGAGCTGTTTTTT
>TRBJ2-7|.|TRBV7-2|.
CASSKEGRGVSYEQYF
TGTGCCAGCAGTAAGGAGGGGAGGGGGGTGTCCTACGAGCAGTACTTC
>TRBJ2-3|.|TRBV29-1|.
CSFSGHWTDTQYF
TGCAGCTTCTCGGGACACTGGACAGATACGCAGTATTTT
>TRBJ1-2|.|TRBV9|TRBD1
CASSVAGTGTGGYTF
TGTGCCAGCAGCGTAGCCGGGACAGGGACCGGTGGCTACACCTTC
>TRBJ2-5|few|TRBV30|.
CAWSGPPKETQYF
TGTGCCTGGAGTGGACCTCCGAAGGAGACCCAGTACTTC
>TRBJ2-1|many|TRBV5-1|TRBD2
CASSLGGGRAPYNEQFF
TGCGCCAGCAGCTTGGGCGGCGGGAGGGCCCCGTACAATGAGCAGTTCTTC
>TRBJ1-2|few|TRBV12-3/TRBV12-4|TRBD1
CASSSPTGDKGGYTF
TGTGCCAGCAGCTCACCGACAGGGGACAAGGGCGGCTACACCTTC
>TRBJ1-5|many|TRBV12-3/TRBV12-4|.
CASSLSQQLYQPQHF
TGTGCCAGCAGTTTGAGTCAACAGCTATATCAGCCCCAGCATTTT
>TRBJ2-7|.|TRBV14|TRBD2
CASSQERGGLSYEQYF
TGTGCCAGCAGCCAAGAGCGGGGAGGGCTTTCCTACGAGCAGTACTTC
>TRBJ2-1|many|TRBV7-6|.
CASRVSTGNNEQFF
TGTGCCAGCAGGGTCTCTACAGGCAACAATGAGCAGTTCTTC
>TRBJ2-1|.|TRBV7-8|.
CASSLGPPAGPSYNEQFF
TGTGCCAGCAGCTTAGGACCCCCGGCGGGCCCCTCCTACAATGAGCAGTTCTTC
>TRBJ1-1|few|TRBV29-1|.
CSVDPGTEAFF
TGCAGCGTTGATCCGGGCACTGAAGCTTTCTTT
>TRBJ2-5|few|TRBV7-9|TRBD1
CASSLRNRGTETQYF
TGTGCCAGCAGCTTAAGAAACAGGGGGACAGAGACCCAGTACTTC
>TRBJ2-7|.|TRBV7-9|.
CASSFSSGVGEQYF
TGTGCCAGCAGTTTCTCCTCGGGAGTGGGCGAGCAGTACTTC
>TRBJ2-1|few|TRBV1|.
CTSSPGLEEVTNEQFF
TGCACCAGCAGCCCCGGACTAGAAGAAGTCACCAATGAGCAGTTCTTC
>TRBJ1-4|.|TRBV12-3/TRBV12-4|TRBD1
CASLTGTVFEKLFF
TGTGCCAGTCTGACCGGGACAGTCTTTGAAAAACTGTTTTTT
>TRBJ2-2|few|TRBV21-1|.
CASSKKGVTGELFF
TGTGCCAGCAGCAAGAAGGGGGTGACCGGGGAGCTGTTTTTT
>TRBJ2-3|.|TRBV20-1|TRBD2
CSALSTSSTDTQYF
TGCAGTGCTTTATCGACTAGCAGTACAGATACGCAGTATTTT
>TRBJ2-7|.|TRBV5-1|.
CASTGSTPYEQYF
TGCGCCAGCACAGGGTCGACCCCCTACGAGCAGTACTTC
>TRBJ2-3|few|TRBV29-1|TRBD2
CSVEALGLAGSTDTQYF
TGCAGCGTTGAAGCCCTGGGACTAGCGGGTAGCACAGATACGCAGTATTTT
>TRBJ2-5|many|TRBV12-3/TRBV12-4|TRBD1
CASSFRTGSRGETQYF
TGTGCCAGCAGTTTCCGGACAGGCTCAAGAGGAGAGACCCAGTACTTC
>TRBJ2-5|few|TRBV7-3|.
CASSSSSGPQYF
TGTGCCAGCAGCTCATCAAGCGGGCCCCAGTACTTC
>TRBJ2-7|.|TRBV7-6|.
CASSLVDTGEVSFYEQYF
TGTGCCAGCAGCTTAGTCGATACAGGGGAGGTTTCTTTTTACGAGCAGTACTTC
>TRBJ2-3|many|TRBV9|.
CASSASNTQYF
TGTGCCAGCAGCGCATCTAATACGCAGTATTTT
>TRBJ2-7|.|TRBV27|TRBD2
CASHVLAGVGEQYF
TGTGCCAGCCACGTACTAGCGGGAGTGGGTGAGCAGTACTTC
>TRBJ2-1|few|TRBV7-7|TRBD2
CASSLGASGNNEQFF
TGTGCTAGCAGCTTAGGAGCTAGCGGAAACAATGAGCAGTTCTTC
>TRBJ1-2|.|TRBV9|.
CASSVGDYGYTF
TGTGCCAGCAGCGTAGGCGACTATGGCTACACCTTC
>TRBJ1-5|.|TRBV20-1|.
CSARDLESNQPQHF
TGCAGTGCTAGAGATCTAGAAAGCAATCAGCCCCAGCATTTT
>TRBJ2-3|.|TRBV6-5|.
CASSYGGMVGTDTQYF
TGTGCCAGCAGTTACGGCGGAATGGTCGGCACAGATACGCAGTATTTT
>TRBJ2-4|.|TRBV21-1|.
CASSALALAKNIQYF
TGTGCCAGCAGCGCTCTAGCTTTGGCCAAAAACATTCAGTACTTC
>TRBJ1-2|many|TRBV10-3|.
CAISGTSSYGYTF
TGTGCCATCAGTGGGACATCTAGCTATGGCTACACCTTC
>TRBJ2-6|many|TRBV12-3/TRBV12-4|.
CASNTPRGGATGANVLTF
TGTGCCAGCAATACCCCTAGGGGGGGCGCAACTGGGGCCAACGTCCTGACTTTC
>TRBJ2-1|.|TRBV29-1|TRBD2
CSVGQRERNEQFF
TGCAGCGTTGGCCAGCGGGAGAGGAATGAGCAGTTCTTC
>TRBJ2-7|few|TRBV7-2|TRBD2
CASSLWREGQGEQYF
TGTGCCAGCAGCTTATGGCGGGAGGGCCAAGGCGAGCAGTACTTC
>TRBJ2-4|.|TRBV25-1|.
CASSEPARRGAKNIQYF
TGTGCCAGCAGTGAACCCGCCAGGCGCGGAGCCAAAAACATTCAGTACTTC
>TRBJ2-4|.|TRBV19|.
CASSMQARARAKNIQYF
TGTGCCAGTAGTATGCAGGCCCGAGCCAGGGCCAAAAACATTCAGTACTTC
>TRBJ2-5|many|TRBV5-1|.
CASSLGVLSKETQYF
TGCGCCAGCAGCTTGGGCGTCCTCTCGAAAGAGACCCAGTACTTC
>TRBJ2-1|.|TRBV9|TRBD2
CASSVGGGREATDNEQFF
TGTGCCAGCAGCGTAGGGGGAGGGCGGGAGGCCACCGACAATGAGCAGTTCTTC
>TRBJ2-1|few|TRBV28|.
CASSLGGREKYWGDNEQFF
TGTGCCAGCAGTTTGGGGGGGCGGGAGAAGTACTGGGGCGACAATGAGCAGTTCTTC